This paragraph reports one T cell receptor beta chain. Its antigen is not known. There are 14 residues in the CDR3. With 8 bases removed from V and 12 bases from J, the gap between germline ends came to 20 bases. Looked up from germline, CDR1 is MNHEY and CDR2 is SVGAGI. These data originate in a study of monozygotic twins with cystic fibrosis. Using immunoSEQ multiplex PCR, the repertoire was profiled, and TCRdb retains in-frame clones only, with some absent. This repertoire shows 35,000 or so clones, approximately 80% found once; its top ten account for approximately 1.8%. The study's findings and limits: The repertoire was suggested to be naive-dominated, clonality median about 0.009. Co-twins had the most similar V usage for 13 of 16 pairs, J for 8. Monozygotic CF twin pairs shared significantly more nucleotide-identical clonotypes than unrelated CF individuals did.

The sample was blood. The receptor was isolated from a girl aged 2-10 years with cystic fibrosis. This chain links TRBV6-5 with TRBJ1-6; D unclear. CDR3 bases: TGTGCCAGCGGCCGGAGGGATCGAGGCATACCCCTCCACTTT. Translated, it gives CASGRRDRGIPLHF.